One sample yielded the 18 T cell receptor beta chains listed below, sequenced in a study of blood T cell repertoires in COVID-19. The assay was immunoSEQ multiplex PCR, and TCRdb's table has in-frame clones only and misses some. Found here are a few hundred thousand clones, almost 90% of them singletons; the top ten hold around 1.7%. Sequenced sample: PBMCs or T cells enriched from blood (not recorded which). Receptors originate from a woman younger than 35 with acute COVID-19.

This clone was picked up one time. The V gene is TRBV28, the J gene TRBJ2-2; 9 bases agree with TRBD2. Trimming took 6 bases from V and 5 from J; bases not matched to a gene: 10. Germline CDR1 is MDHEN and CDR2 is SYDVKM. There are 16 residues in the CDR3. The CDR3 spells CASSAGGGFRTGELFF. The CDR3, as DNA: TGTGCCAGCAGCGCGGGAGGGGGATTTCGGACCGGGGAGCTGTTTTTT.

The genes are TRBV4-1 and TRBJ2-6, with TRBD1 identical over 9 bases. CDR1 is MGHRA and CDR2 is YSYEKL in the germline V gene. Trimming at V came to 4 bases and at J to 0 bases, leaving 7 bases not matched to a gene. This CDR3 has 18 amino acids. CDR3 sequence: CASSPRGTGSSGANVLTF. The DNA of the CDR3 is TGCGCCAGCAGCCCCCGCGGGACAGGGAGCTCTGGGGCCAACGTCCTGACTTTC.

The chain joins TRBV6-2 or TRBV6-3 to TRBJ1-4; 7 positions agree with TRBD1. The CDR3 length is 16 residues. Per the germline V gene, CDR1 is MNHEY and CDR2 is SVGEGT. J gave up 7 bases and V 0 bases, and 8 bases lay outside the gene matches. The CDR3 bases are TGTGCCAGCAGTTACTCCGCCGGGACAGTACTTGAAAAACTGTTTTTT. Translating gives CASSYSAGTVLEKLFF.

The chain combines TRBV7-2 with TRBJ2-7, with 7 nucleotides matching TRBD1. The CDR3 extends over 13 amino acids. V shed 1 base and J 3 bases; nucleotides not matched to a gene: 0. CDR1 and CDR2 (germline): SGHTA, FQGNSA. CDR3 sequence reads: CASSLDRGYEQYF. The CDR3 nucleotides are TGTGCCAGCAGCTTAGACAGGGGCTACGAGCAGTACTTC.

The CDR3 region is CASSREGQSRSQPQHF. The CDR3 DNA is TGTGCCAGCAGTCGGGAGGGACAGTCGAGGAGTCAGCCCCAGCATTTT. This chain joins TRBV2 and TRBJ1-5, with 7 bases aligning to TRBD1. The J segment lost 6 bases and the V segment lost 5 bases, leaving 13 bases of the junction unmatched. This CDR3 is 16 amino acids long. Looked up from germline, CDR1 is SNHLY and CDR2 is FYNNEI.

The chain has TRBV18 and TRBJ1-3; no firm D call. The V gene lost 2 bases and the J gene lost 0 bases, with 8 bases spanning the gap. The CDR3 is 15 residues long. Germline V gives CDR1 KGHSH, CDR2 LQKENI. In DNA, the CDR3 is TGTGCCAGCTCACCAACGGGAGACTCTGGAAACACCATATATTTT. This encodes CASSPTGDSGNTIYF.

The V gene is TRBV7-2, the J gene TRBJ1-1; the D gene is possibly TRBD1 (5 bases). The CDR3 sequence is 14 residues long. V was shortened by 5 bases and J by 0 bases, with 10 bases between the two germline ends. CDR1 is SGHTA, CDR2 FQGNSA, per germline. In DNA form, the CDR3 reads TGTGCCAGCAGCCCAGACAGCTTGAACACTGAAGCTTTCTTT. It is translated as CASSPDSLNTEAFF.

The chain carries TRBV30 and TRBJ1-3; TRBD1 aligns across 11 bases. The CDR3 runs 16 residues. The V segment lost 0 bases and the J segment 6 bases; nucleotides outside the gene matches: 7. From germline, CDR1 is GTSNPN and CDR2 SVGIG (reference sequence). This CDR3 is CAWSVIGTGGINTIYF. The CDR3 bases are TGTGCCTGGAGTGTAATTGGGACAGGGGGTATAAACACCATATATTTT.

The chain recombines TRBV20-1 with TRBJ1-1; D gene uncertain. The germline gives CDR1 DFQATT, CDR2 SNEGSKA (reference sequence). The length of the CDR3 is 12 residues. V dropped 3 bases and J dropped 1 base, with 6 bases sitting between them. Here the CDR3 reads CSASTKNTEAFF. CDR3 nucleotide sequence: TGCAGTGCTAGTACAAAGAACACTGAAGCTTTCTTT.

This chain's CDR3 is CASSPRGGRSYNEQFF. Written as DNA, the CDR3 is TGTGCCAGCAGCCCACGGGGCGGGAGGTCCTACAATGAGCAGTTCTTC. The chain is built from TRBV7-2 and TRBJ2-1; 8 positions match TRBD2. Germline V gene lookup returns CDR1 SGHTA and CDR2 FQGNSA. The junction had 7 bases not matched to a gene; V was cut back by 5 bases and J by 1 base. The CDR3 consists of 16 residues.

The rearrangement joins TRBV7-6 to TRBJ2-7; 7 positions agree with TRBD2. The V and J ends lost 5 bases and 6 bases, in that order; junction bases with no gene match: 1. This CDR3 is built from 11 residues. Germline assignment: CDR1 SGHVS and CDR2 FNYEAQ. The CDR3 loop reads CASSRGVEQYF. CDR3 DNA sequence: TGTGCCAGCAGCCGGGGGGTCGAGCAGTACTTC.

The chain uses TRBV7-9 and TRBJ1-1; 10 nucleotides line up with TRBD1. Germline lookup yields CDR1 SEHNR and CDR2 FQNEAQ (reference sequence). The CDR3 totals 15 residues. The junction had 4 bases not matched to a gene; V was cut back by 1 base and J by 5 bases. Here the CDR3 DNA reads TGTGCCAGCAGCTTAGAGACAGGGGGCTGGACTGAAGCTTTCTTT. This gives the protein CASSLETGGWTEAFF.

V and J are TRBV5-5 and TRBJ2-5; tentative D call: TRBD2 (5 bases). This CDR3 comprises 13 residues. V lost 4 bases and J 4 bases, leaving 11 bases between the germline ends. The germline V gene encodes CDR1 SGHKS and CDR2 YYEKEE (reference sequence). CDR3: CASSVGLSETQYF. CDR3 bases: TGTGCCAGCAGCGTCGGACTCTCAGAGACCCAGTACTTC.

The chain uses TRBV27 and TRBJ1-1; 8 bases match TRBD1. V lost 6 bases to trimming and J lost 0 bases; unmatched junction nucleotides: 9. This CDR3 is built from 16 residues. Germline V gene sequence: CDR1 MNHEY, CDR2 SMNVEV (reference sequence). The CDR3, as DNA: TGTGCCAGCAGACGATCGGACAGGGCGGTGAACACTGAAGCTTTCTTT. It is translated as CASRRSDRAVNTEAFF.

This chain joins TRBV19 and TRBJ2-5, with 10 bases fitting TRBD2. Germline lookup yields CDR1 LNHDA and CDR2 SQIVND (reference sequence). The CDR3 spans 15 residues. With 4 bases clipped from V and 5 bases from J, the junction kept 7 bases outside the gene matches. CDR3 residues: CASSRLAGDGETQYF. CDR3 coding DNA: TGTGCCAGTAGTAGGCTAGCGGGAGATGGGGAGACCCAGTACTTC.

The chain employs TRBV19 and TRBJ1-1; D is ambiguous. CDR3 size: 15 residues. With 6 bases removed from V and 1 base from J, the gap between germline ends came to 15 bases. The germline V gene has CDR1 LNHDA and CDR2 SQIVND (reference sequence). The CDR3 nucleotides are TGTGCCAGTAGCGACCTGCGTAGCGAGAACACTGAAGCTTTCTTT. Protein: CASSDLRSENTEAFF.

This rearrangement joins TRBV19 to TRBJ2-7, with 10 bases aligning to TRBD2. The V gene end was trimmed by 8 bases and the J gene end by 5 bases; junction bases not matched to a gene: 12. The CDR3 consists of 15 residues. Germline values: CDR1 LNHDA, CDR2 SQIVND (reference sequence). The CDR3 sequence: CASPAPGLAYHEQYF. CDR3 DNA sequence: TGTGCCAGTCCTGCGCCGGGACTAGCGTACCACGAGCAGTACTTC.

The chain couples TRBV30 to TRBJ1-6, with 7 bases that match TRBD1. Germline CDR1 is GTSNPN and CDR2 is SVGIG (reference sequence). V lost 4 bases to trimming and J lost 8 bases; unmatched junction nucleotides: 8. The CDR3 totals 14 residues. The CDR3: CAWNKRDSYSPLHF. The CDR3 DNA follows: TGTGCCTGGAATAAACGGGACAGCTATTCACCCCTCCACTTT.